This T cell receptor (beta chain) was identified during a study of CD8 T cells in ankylosing spondylitis. Germline CDR1 and CDR2: SGHTA and FQGNSA. The CDR3 runs 15 residues. Trimming shortened V by 4 bases and J by 6 bases, and 15 bases separated the two germline ends. Of note for this clonotype: Its target is unknown.

Overall study results and limits: In reactive arthritis synovial fluid and blood, some motif variants had been reported before. Seemingly characteristic of ankylosing spondylitis blood was a TCR beta motif consisting of about 8 highly homologous variants.

By quantitative 5'-RACE with molecular barcodes, the TCR beta libraries were made. TCRdb analysed the 5' RACE reads with MiXCR anew, one entry per CDR3 protein. The sample has some 840,000 distinct CDR3 sequences; about 11% are singletons. V usage is TRBV7-2 and J usage is TRBJ1-4; D perhaps matches TRBD1 (6 bases). The specimen sequenced was blood, either unsorted or a sorted T cell fraction (not recorded which). The receptor was isolated from a male donor with ankylosing spondylitis. The CDR3 loop reads CASSSLGGGYEKLFF. The CDR3 nucleotides read TGTGCCAGCAGCTCCCTGGGGGGCGGCTATGAAAAACTGTTTTTT.